Sequencing of this TCR beta chain was carried out in a study of CD8 T cells in ankylosing spondylitis. Broader study findings: Certain motif variants had earlier appeared in reactive arthritis synovial fluid and blood. Clones linked to the disease showed a CD8+ phenotype. They occurred at relatively low frequencies in peripheral blood. Seemingly distinctive of ankylosing spondylitis blood was a TCR beta motif formed by eight highly homologous variants. As reported, disease-linked clones showed significant enrichment in matched ankylosing spondylitis synovial fluid.

This clonotype was observed many times. Its antigen is not known. The length of the CDR3 is 15 residues. V was cut by 5 bases and J by 3 bases, with 14 bases left in between. The authors made TCR beta libraries by quantitative 5'-RACE with molecular barcodes. TCRdb reanalysed the 5' RACE reads using MiXCR and keeps one entry per CDR3 protein. The sample lists fewer than 550,000 distinct CDR3 sequences, roughly 5.3% occurring once. Sequences were obtained from blood, either unsorted or a sorted T cell fraction (not recorded which). This chain links TRBV12-3 or TRBV12-4 with TRBJ1-5; D remains unclear. The source is a male donor with ankylosing spondylitis. The CDR3 coding sequence is TGTGCCAGCAGTCTCTCTAACAGTGTCAATCAGCCCCAGCATTTT. It is translated as CASSLSNSVNQPQHF.